This TCR beta chain is drawn from a study of blood T cell repertoires in COVID-19. Study details: Researchers got acute and convalescent COVID-19 samples from the United States, Italy and Spain.

Seattle participants joined during active infection and were tracked over time. The junction had 4 bases not matched to a gene; V was cut back by 5 bases and J by 4 bases. Looked up from germline, CDR1 is MNHEY and CDR2 is SVGAGI. The CDR3 runs 14 residues. Authors' data handling: Estimates of nucleated cell counts were drawn from the amplification of reference gene primers. TCRdb keeps only in-frame clones here, not all; method: immunoSEQ multiplex PCR. The DNA was the basis for D and trimming; V, J and clone size are from that table. Of about 190,000 clones in the sample, 82% were seen once. The specimen was peripheral blood. The chain has TRBV6-5 and TRBJ2-5, with TRBD2 matching 10 bases. This sequence originates from a woman aged 55-69 years with COVID-19, enrolled during active disease. The chain's CDR3 is CASSPGTSVETQYF. In DNA form, the CDR3 reads TGTGCCAGCAGTCCCGGGACTAGCGTAGAGACCCAGTACTTC.